This T cell receptor (beta chain) was identified during a study of radiotherapy plus CTLA-4 blockade in lung cancer. Study-wide findings and caveats: Expansion of tumor-derived TCR clones was observed in blood after radiotherapy plus ipilimumab. With interferon-beta, early dynamics of blood T cell clones were reported to best predict response.

Data came from immunoSEQ multiplex PCR; TCRdb stores just in-frame clones and leaves some out. The sample contains 40,000 to 50,000 clones, approximately 68% of which appear only once. The germline V gene encodes CDR1 SQVTM and CDR2 ANQGSEA. The CDR3 contains 14 residues. With 3 bases clipped from V and 7 bases from J, the junction kept 9 bases outside the gene matches. A word on this clone: What it recognizes is unknown.

The sequencing used peripheral blood, collected from a patient treated with radiotherapy plus ipilimumab. This chain uses TRBV29-1 with TRBJ1-3, with TRBD1 identical over 7 bases. The sequence came from a human donor with non-small cell lung cancer who had stable disease on radiotherapy plus ipilimumab. CDR3 protein: CSVEPTGFGNTIYF. CDR3 bases: TGCAGCGTTGAGCCGACAGGGTTTGGGAACACCATATATTTT.